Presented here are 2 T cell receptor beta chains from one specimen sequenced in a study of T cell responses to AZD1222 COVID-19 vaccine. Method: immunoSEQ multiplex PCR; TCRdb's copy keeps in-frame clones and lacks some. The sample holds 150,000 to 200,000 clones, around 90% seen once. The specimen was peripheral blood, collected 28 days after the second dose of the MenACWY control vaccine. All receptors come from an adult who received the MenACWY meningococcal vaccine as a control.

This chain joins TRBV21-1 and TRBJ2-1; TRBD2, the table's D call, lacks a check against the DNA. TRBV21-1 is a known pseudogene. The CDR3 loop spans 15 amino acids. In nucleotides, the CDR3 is TGTGCCAGCATTCCGAGGGCATCAGAGGACAATGAGCAGTTCTTC. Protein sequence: CASIPRASEDNEQFF.

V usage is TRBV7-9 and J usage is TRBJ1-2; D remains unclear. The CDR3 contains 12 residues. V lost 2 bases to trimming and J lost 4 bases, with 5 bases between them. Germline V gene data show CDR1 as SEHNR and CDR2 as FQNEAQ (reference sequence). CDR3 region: CASSLNVYGYTF. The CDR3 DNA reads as TGTGCCAGCAGCTTAAACGTCTATGGCTACACCTTC.